These 15 T cell receptor beta chains share one sample of origin, sequenced in a study of blood T cell repertoires in COVID-19. Some clones are missing from TCRdb's copy, which holds only in-frame ones; the method was immunoSEQ multiplex PCR. This sample has about 130,000 clones, with around 80% found just once. The sample was peripheral blood. Source of these receptors: a man between 65 and 85 years old with acute or convalescent COVID-19.

The chain couples TRBV7-2 to TRBJ1-2, with D hard to call. V lost 4 bases and J 0 bases, leaving 12 bases between the germline ends. CDR3 length equals 15 residues. CDR1 and CDR2 from the germline V gene are SGHTA and FQGNSA. CDR3 DNA sequence: TGTGCCAGCAGCTCATTCTGGGGAGCTAACTATGGCTACACCTTC. Translating it yields CASSSFWGANYGYTF.

This clone has a single count. The CDR3: CASSLGGTYEQYF. The CDR3 bases are TGTGCCAGCAGCTTGGGAGGTACCTACGAGCAGTACTTC. The V gene is TRBV5-6, the J gene TRBJ2-7, with D uncertain. The CDR3 totals 13 residues. CDR1 and CDR2 from the germline V gene are SGHDT and YYEEEE. Trimming removed 0 bases from V and 2 bases from J, with 6 bases in between. Looking up the rest from reference TRBV5-6 and TRBJ2-7 gives the full variable domain: DAGVTQSPTHLIKTRGQQVTLRCSPKSGHDTVSWYQQALGQGPQFIFQYYEEEERQRGNFPDRFSGHQFPNYSSELNVNALLLGDSALYLCASSLGGTYEQYFGPGTRLTVT.

The genes are TRBV11-1 and TRBJ1-1; 9 bases fit TRBD1. CDR1 and CDR2 from the germline V gene are SGHAT and FQDESV (reference sequence). V shed 7 bases, J shed 2 bases, and the junction held 8 bases outside the gene matches. This CDR3 has 15 amino acids. For the CDR3, the DNA is TGTGCCAGCACCACGGGACAGGGCCTCAACACTGAAGCTTTCTTT. Translation: CASTTGQGLNTEAFF. Variable domain in full (rest from reference TRBV11-1 and TRBJ1-1): EAEVAQSPRYKITEKSQAVAFWCDPISGHATLYWYRQILGQGPELLVQFQDESVVDDSQLPKDRFSAERLKGVDSTLKIQPAELGDSAMYLCASTTGQGLNTEAFFGQGTRLTVV.

The chain combines TRBV9 with TRBJ1-1; tentatively, D is TRBD1 (5 bases). Germline-derived CDR1 and CDR2 are SGDLS and YYNGEE. V lost 1 base to trimming and J lost 0 bases, with 7 bases between them. CDR3 length equals 14 residues. CDR3 sequence reads: CASSVTGLNTEAFF. The CDR3 DNA reads TGTGCCAGCAGCGTAACAGGCTTGAACACTGAAGCTTTCTTT.

The chain carries TRBV6-5 and TRBJ1-1; 7 nucleotides match TRBD1. The CDR3 sequence is 12 residues long. J lost 8 bases, V lost 5 bases, and 5 bases had no gene match. Germline CDR1 MNHEY, CDR2 SVGAGI. DNA of the CDR3: TGTGCCAGCAGTCGACAGGGTGGCGAAGCTTTCTTT. It is translated as CASSRQGGEAFF.

The rearrangement links TRBV4-1 to TRBJ1-2, with D unresolved. The CDR3 has 14 amino acids. Trimming took 1 base from V and 0 from J, leaving 6 bases between them. CDR1 is MGHRA and CDR2 is YSYEKL in the germline V gene. CDR3 region: CASSQGPTNYGYTF. The CDR3 nucleotides read TGCGCCAGCAGCCAAGGGCCGACTAACTATGGCTACACCTTC.

The V gene is TRBV6-1, the J gene TRBJ1-2; D gene uncertain. Germline values: CDR1 MNHNS, CDR2 SASEGT. Between the trimmed V and J ends, which lost 1 base and 8 bases, there was a span of 11 bases. CDR3 size: 13 residues. CDR3 region: CASSEGGGGGYTF. The CDR3 DNA sequence: TGTGCCAGCAGTGAAGGGGGAGGAGGCGGCTACACCTTC.

V is TRBV29-1 and J is TRBJ2-3; possible D gene TRBD2, 6 bases. The CDR3 is 13 amino acids. Germline V gene lookup returns CDR1 SQVTM and CDR2 ANQGSEA. V lost 6 bases and J 2 bases, leaving 12 bases between the germline ends. In DNA form, the CDR3 reads TGCAGCGTAGGAGGGACGCACACAGATACGCAGTATTTT. This encodes CSVGGTHTDTQYF.

The genes are TRBV5-1 and TRBJ2-3; no firm D call. Germline values: CDR1 SGHRS, CDR2 YFSETQ. V lost 0 bases, J lost 0 bases, and 8 bases lay in between. This CDR3 comprises 15 residues. The CDR3 loop reads CASSLGPGSTDTQYF. CDR3 bases: TGCGCCAGCAGCTTGGGACCAGGAAGCACAGATACGCAGTATTTT.

This sequence joins TRBV10-2 and TRBJ2-3; 7 bases agree with TRBD2. The V gene end was trimmed by 2 bases and the J gene end by 0 bases; junction bases not matched to a gene: 2. Germline CDR1 reads WSHSY; CDR2 reads SAAADI. The CDR3 spans 15 residues. In DNA form, the CDR3 reads TGCGCCAGCAGTGAGACTAGCGTTAGCACAGATACGCAGTATTTT. As protein: CASSETSVSTDTQYF.

About this clone itself: Other DNA sequences of this sample code for an identical CDR3. CDR3 residues: CAWSVTASPLHF. The CDR3 DNA reads as TGTGCCTGGAGTGTAACTGCTTCACCCCTCCACTTT. The gene calls are TRBV30 and TRBJ1-6; unclear D gene. Germline-derived CDR1 and CDR2 are GTSNPN and SVGIG (reference sequence). The CDR3 runs 12 residues. The V end was cut by 0 bases, the J end by 9 bases, with 6 bases between.

The chain is built from TRBV7-9 and TRBJ1-1, with D possibly TRBD1 on 6 matching bases. CDR1 is SEHNR, CDR2 FQNEAQ, per germline (reference sequence). The V end was cut by 3 bases, the J end by 0 bases, with 11 bases between. This CDR3 is built from 15 residues. This chain's CDR3 is CASSFMTGMNTEAFF. CDR3 coding DNA: TGTGCCAGCAGCTTCATGACAGGTATGAACACTGAAGCTTTCTTT.

The chain couples TRBV5-4 to TRBJ1-2; no definite D call. There are 12 residues in the CDR3. The V and J ends lost 0 bases and 9 bases respectively, with 9 bases between them. The germline gives CDR1 SGHNT, CDR2 YYREEE (reference sequence). This CDR3 is CASSLETFSYTF. DNA for the CDR3: TGTGCCAGCAGCTTGGAGACATTTAGCTACACCTTC.

The J gene is TRBJ1-3, the V gene TRBV18, with 9 bases lining up with TRBD1. The germline V gene has CDR1 KGHSH and CDR2 LQKENI. Losses at the gene ends were 5 bases for V and 0 bases for J; bases not matched to a gene: 5. This CDR3 region has 16 residues. Here the CDR3 reads CASSLSTGGSGNTIYF. In DNA form, the CDR3 reads TGTGCCAGCTCATTGTCGACAGGGGGCTCTGGAAACACCATATATTTT. Together with reference TRBV18 and TRBJ1-3, the CDR3 gives the full variable domain: NAGVMQNPRHLVRRRGQEARLRCSPMKGHSHVYWYRQLPEEGLKFMVYLQKENIIDESGMPKERFSAEFPKEGPSILRIQQVVRGDSAAYFCASSLSTGGSGNTIYFGEGSWLTVV.

This clone was recorded at least ten times. The chain employs TRBV6-5 and TRBJ2-3, with D possibly matching TRBD1 (6 bases). The CDR3 length is 15 residues. Looked up from germline, CDR1 is MNHEY and CDR2 is SVGAGI. The V end lost 4 bases, the J end lost 3 bases, and 14 bases lay between the germline ends. CDR3 loop: CASSLRNRATDTQYF. CDR3 bases: TGTGCCAGCAGTTTGCGGAACAGGGCGACAGATACGCAGTATTTT.